The clone carrying this T cell receptor (beta chain) has just a few counts. The target antigen is unknown. This specimen belongs to a study of T cell repertoires in cytomegalovirus infection. Study background: CMV epitopes that were recently identified and HLA-C-restricted were used alongside well-studied HLA-B-restricted ones. TCR beta signatures that were public indicated CMV infection and matching HLA type.

In TCRdb, the reads were re-called with MiXCR into one record per CDR3 protein. Found here are 450,000 to 600,000 distinct CDR3 sequences, about 42% of them singletons; the top ten hold 35% to 50%. CDR3 length equals 15 residues. J gave up 7 bases and V 6 bases, and 8 bases lay outside the gene matches. Whole-study findings and limits: Carriage of CMV together with the relevant HLA was identifiable through cumulative public TCR beta family frequency. HLA-C-restricted CMV-specific TCR beta clonotypes were dominant in the ex vivo response.

This TCR was sampled from a human donor in good health (CMV status not recorded). Some clones in this sample may be carry-over from other donors' samples. The genes are TRBV12-3 or TRBV12-4 and TRBJ2-1; TRBD1 agrees at 11 bases. The specimen comprised cultured PBMCs, sampled from culture after CMV antigen stimulation. DNA for the CDR3: TGTGCCAGCAGGTTGCGGGGACAGGGGGAAAATGAGCAGTTCTTC. It specifies CASRLRGQGENEQFF.